This is a list of T cell receptor beta chains from one sample in a study of cytotoxic CD8 clonotypes in ibrutinib-treated CLL. The data were produced by immunoSEQ multiplex PCR, yet TCRdb's version contains in-frame clones alone and is incomplete. The sample carries just over 200,000 clones, 60% to 80% recorded once. The starting material was PBMCs, obtained after 12 months of ibrutinib treatment. The receptors shown here come from a human donor with chronic lymphocytic leukemia. The CDR3 runs from the conserved cysteine through the conserved F or W. Fields, in order: clone size, D gene, V gene, J gene, CDR3 DNA, CDR3 protein. D genes are given only for firm matches. Size values are once, few and many counts, or a class for expanded clones, and some rows have none.

NA	TRBD2	TRBV7-8	TRBJ2-2	TGTGCCAGCAGCTTAGGTCCTAGCGGGAGGACCGGGGAGCTGTTTTTT	CASSLGPSGRTGELFF
NA	NA	TRBV27	TRBJ1-5	TGTGCCAGCAGTTTAATTGGAGGGGACAATAGCAATCAGCCCCAGCATTTT	CASSLIGGDNSNQPQHF
few	NA	TRBV9	TRBJ1-6	TGTGCCAGCAGCGTAGGGCAGAATTCACCCCTCCACTTT	CASSVGQNSPLHF
few	NA	TRBV7-2	TRBJ2-1	TGTGCCAGCAGCCCGAACCCAGGGTATGAGCAGTTCTTC	CASSPNPGYEQFF
NA	NA	TRBV7-9	TRBJ2-3	TGTGCCAGCAGCGGCCGGGCCACAGATACGCAGTATTTT	CASSGRATDTQYF
NA	TRBD1	TRBV28	TRBJ1-1	TGTGCCAGCAGTGCGCCGGGACAGAGTTTAAAAGCTTTCTTT	CASSAPGQSLKAFF
NA	NA	TRBV6-5	TRBJ2-2	TGTGCCAGCAGTTACTCGATAACCCGGGGGAATGAGGAGCTGTTTTTT	CASSYSITRGNEELFF
NA	NA	TRBV4-1	TRBJ2-1	TGCGCCAGCAGCCCAGGGACGGATCACAATGAGCAGTTCTTC	CASSPGTDHNEQFF
NA	NA	TRBV5-1	TRBJ2-6	TGCGCCAGCAGCGAAGGGACTTTTTATGGGGCCAACGTCCTGACTTTC	CASSEGTFYGANVLTF
few	NA	TRBV11-2	TRBJ2-7	TGTGCCAGCAGCTTAGACGGGCAGTCCGCAGTAGGGTTC	CASSLDGQSAVGF
few	TRBD1	TRBV18	TRBJ1-5	TGTGCCAGCTCACCGAGGCAGGGGGTCAAACAGCCCCAGCATTTT	CASSPRQGVKQPQHF
many	NA	TRBV2	TRBJ1-1	TGTGCCAGCACGAGGGAAACGAACACTGAAGCTTTCTTT	CASTRETNTEAFF
NA	TRBD2	TRBV10-2	TRBJ2-1	TGCGCCAGCACCGCTCAGTTGGGCGGGGGGGTGCATGAGCAGTTCTTC	CASTAQLGGGVHEQFF
few	NA	TRBV19	TRBJ2-1	TGTGCCAGTAGTATACAGGGGTCCTACAATGAGCAGTTCTTC	CASSIQGSYNEQFF
few	NA	TRBV10-3	TRBJ1-6	TGTGCCACGACAGCGGTAGATTATAATTCACCCCTCCACTTT	CATTAVDYNSPLHF
NA	TRBD1	TRBV11-3	TRBJ2-3	TGTGCCAGCAGCCCCGGACAGGGGTTTTCCAGCACAGATACGCAGTATTTT	CASSPGQGFSSTDTQYF
once	TRBD1	TRBV5-4	TRBJ2-7	TGTGCCAGCAGCTTACAGGGGGACAGCTCCTACGAGCAGTACTTC	CASSLQGDSSYEQYF
few	NA	TRBV11-2	TRBJ1-2	TGTGCCAGCAGCTACGACAGACCTAACTATGGCTACACCTTC	CASSYDRPNYGYTF
NA	NA	TRBV27	TRBJ1-1	TGTGCCAGCAGTCCCCACTTTTCCCGTAACACTGAAGCTTTCTTT	CASSPHFSRNTEAFF
NA	TRBD2	TRBV27	TRBJ2-1	TGTGCCAGCAGTTTCTCGGGACTAGCGGGAGCGATTGAGCAGTTCTTC	CASSFSGLAGAIEQFF
NA	TRBD2	TRBV18	TRBJ2-7	TGTGCCAGCTCACCCCTGACTAGCGGCACCTACGAGCAGTACTTC	CASSPLTSGTYEQYF
NA	TRBD2	TRBV25-1	TRBJ2-5	TGTGCCAGCAGTGAATTTGGTGTAGCGGGGGGGCCCCAAGAGACCCAGTACTTC	CASSEFGVAGGPQETQYF
few	NA	TRBV5-1	TRBJ2-7	TGCGCCAGCAGCTCCAGGGTTAGCTACGAGCAGTACTTC	CASSSRVSYEQYF
NA	NA	TRBV7-2	TRBJ2-7	TGTGCCAGCAGCTCGGCAGGTGCGGGCGCGTCCTACGAGCAGTACTTC	CASSSAGAGASYEQYF
NA	NA	TRBV27	TRBJ2-5	TGTGCCAGCAGCCCAATGTCTAGCTTCTGGGAGACCCAGTACTTC	CASSPMSSFWETQYF
NA	NA	TRBV4-1	TRBJ2-6	TGCGCCAGCAGCCGACAGAGCTCTGGGGCCAACGTCCTGACTTTC	CASSRQSSGANVLTF
NA	NA	TRBV30	TRBJ2-7	TGTGCCTGGAGTTATAGGATTTCCTACGAGCAGTACTTC	CAWSYRISYEQYF
once	NA	TRBV4-1	TRBJ2-7	TGCGCCAGCAGCCAGGACAGTCTCGGACTCTACGAGCAGTACTTC	CASSQDSLGLYEQYF
NA	NA	TRBV19	TRBJ2-1	TGTGCCAGTAGTATCCTTAGCGGTCCCCTGTCCTACAATGAGCAGTTCTTC	CASSILSGPLSYNEQFF
NA	TRBD1	TRBV19	TRBJ1-2	TGTGCCAGTACCATACGGACAGGCCAGGTTGATAACTATGGCTACACCTTC	CASTIRTGQVDNYGYTF
once	NA	TRBV6-5	TRBJ2-7	TGTGCCAGCAGTCCTCAGGGGGAGGTCTACGAGCAGTACTTC	CASSPQGEVYEQYF
NA	NA	TRBV5-1	TRBJ1-4	TGCGCCAGCAGCTTCGGGGACAATGAAAAACTGTTTTTT	CASSFGDNEKLFF
NA	NA	TRBV21-1	TRBJ2-1	TGTGCCAGCAGCAAAGCGCCGAGAAGCTCCTACAATGAGCAGTTCTTC	CASSKAPRSSYNEQFF
NA	NA	TRBV2	TRBJ1-1	TGTGCCAGCAGGGGGGAACAGGGCGTCGATGAAGCTTTCTTT	CASRGEQGVDEAFF
NA	TRBD1	TRBV7-8	TRBJ2-2	TGTGCCAGCAGCCCTCGGCAGGGGGCGAACACCGGGGAGCTGTTTTTT	CASSPRQGANTGELFF
few	NA	TRBV30	TRBJ2-7	TGTGCTATCGGGACACGTACCTACGAGCAGTACTTC	CAIGTRTYEQYF
NA	NA	TRBV4-1	TRBJ1-1	TGCGCCACGCAGGGTTGGAACACTGAAGCTTTCTTT	CATQGWNTEAFF
NA	NA	TRBV18	TRBJ2-2	TGTGCCAGCTCACCACCGTCAGCTAGGGGGGTGAGCACCGGGGAGCTGTTTTTT	CASSPPSARGVSTGELFF
NA	NA	TRBV7-8	TRBJ2-7	TGTGCCAGCAGATTTAGAGTAGGAGGACGCGTTAGCGAGCAGTACTTC	CASRFRVGGRVSEQYF
NA	TRBD1	TRBV19	TRBJ1-5	TGTGCCAGTACCTCCCGGGACAGGGGAGGACAGCCCCAGCATTTT	CASTSRDRGGQPQHF
few	TRBD2	TRBV7-3	TRBJ2-3	TGTGCCAGCAGCTCGGGACTAGCGGGACACGCGCCTTCTAGCACAGATACGCAGTATTTT	CASSSGLAGHAPSSTDTQYF
many	NA	TRBV2	TRBJ2-7	TGTGCCAGCAGTGAACTAGAGGTCTACGAGCAGTACTTC	CASSELEVYEQYF
NA	TRBD2	TRBV10-3	TRBJ2-3	TGTGCCATCAGTGAGGGGACTAAGGATACGCAGTATTTT	CAISEGTKDTQYF
few	NA	TRBV11-2	TRBJ2-7	TGTGCCAGCAGCCCGAGTATCGGTTCCTACGAGCAGTACTTC	CASSPSIGSYEQYF
NA	TRBD1	TRBV19	TRBJ2-2	TGTGCCAGTAGTATAATAACAGGGGCCGGGGAGCTGTTTTTT	CASSIITGAGELFF
NA	NA	TRBV7-9	TRBJ1-2	TGTGCCAGCAGCTCCCCCGCAAACTATGGCTACACCTTC	CASSSPANYGYTF
NA	NA	TRBV27	TRBJ2-4	TGTGCCAGCAGTGAGATAGGGGACATTCAGTACTTC	CASSEIGDIQYF
NA	NA	TRBV6-6	TRBJ2-7	TGTGCCAGCAGTTTACAGGGTGGAGGGGCCGAGCAGTACTTC	CASSLQGGGAEQYF
NA	TRBD1	TRBV6-1	TRBJ1-1	TGTGCCAGCAACCGGGACAGGGGTATGGGCACTGAAGCTTTCTTT	CASNRDRGMGTEAFF